This record covers a single T cell receptor (beta chain). Regarding time point: blood 2 weeks post-SBRT. Treatment described: 15 Gy SBRT to primary tumor, nephrectomy 4 weeks later. This sample was taken from a study of radiation and T cells in renal cell carcinoma. Study-level information: Nephrectomy followed 15 Gy stereotactic body radiation by 4 weeks.

CDR1 SGHNT and CDR2 YENEEA come from the germline V gene. V was trimmed by 5 bases and J by 1 base, leaving 12 bases between them. The CDR3 sequence is 14 residues long. Data came from immunoSEQ multiplex PCR; TCRdb stores just in-frame clones and leaves some out. The sample lists roughly 130,000 clones; more than 75% were seen once. This clonotype was obtained from a woman between 65 and 79 years old with renal cell carcinoma. V is TRBV11-3 and J is TRBJ2-7, with D tentatively TRBD1 or TRBD2 (5 bases each). This specimen was blood, taken from a patient whose treatment included radiotherapy and nephrectomy. The CDR3 sequence: CASSPGRNSYEQYF. Here the CDR3 DNA reads TGTGCCAGCAGCCCGGGACGGAATTCCTACGAGCAGTACTTC.